Listed here are 24 T cell receptor beta chains from one sample, sequenced in a study of response to subunit inactivated influenza vaccine. MiXCR, run by TCRdb on the RT-PCR reads, gives a single entry per CDR3 protein. The repertoire consists of some 640,000 distinct CDR3 sequences, with roughly 14% occurring once and the leading ten covering 6% to 7%. The input for sequencing was PBMCs from blood, taken 14 days before vaccination. All receptors derive from a man in his fifties who received an inactivated influenza vaccine.

The genes are TRBV29-1 and TRBJ1-1; D is possibly TRBD1 (5 bases). Per germline, CDR1 SQVTM and CDR2 ANQGSEA. CDR3 size: 12 residues. With 8 bases removed from V and 4 bases from J, the gap between germline ends came to 14 bases. CDR3 loop: CSSGRGGTEAFF. The DNA of the CDR3 is TGCAGCTCGGGGAGGGGAGGCACTGAAGCTTTCTTT.

This clonotype came up a few times. The rearrangement links TRBV28 to TRBJ1-1; D unresolved. Germline V gives CDR1 MDHEN, CDR2 SYDVKM. With 5 bases removed from V and 11 bases from J, the gap between germline ends came to 12 bases. This CDR3 region has 11 residues. Written as DNA, the CDR3 is TGTGCCAGCAGTCTCCCGGGAGGGGCTTTCTTT. Translated, it gives CASSLPGGAFF.

V and J are TRBV5-1 and TRBJ2-5, with no clear D. This CDR3 comprises 10 residues. Germline lookup yields CDR1 SGHRS and CDR2 YFSETQ. With 8 bases removed from V and 5 bases from J, the gap between germline ends came to 7 bases. CDR3 DNA: TGCGCCAGGAGTCGGGAGACCCAGTACTTC. Translation gives CARSRETQYF.

This clonotype was detected ten times or more. The rearrangement links TRBV25-1 to TRBJ2-5; D might be TRBD1 (6 bases). Between the trimmed V and J ends, which lost 5 bases and 1 base, there was a span of 20 bases. There are 17 residues in the CDR3. Germline loops: CDR1 MGHDK, CDR2 SYGVNS. Written as DNA, the CDR3 is TGTGCCAGCAGTACCCAGAGAGGGACAAGCCCCCAAGAGACCCAGTACTTC. It encodes CASSTQRGTSPQETQYF.

This clonotype was recorded a few times. The chain joins TRBV6-1 to TRBJ1-5, with a tentative D call TRBD1 (5 bases). Germline CDR1 reads MNHNS; CDR2 reads SASEGT. V was clipped by 3 bases and J by 5 bases, with 11 bases between them. CDR3 length equals 14 residues. In DNA form, the CDR3 reads TGTGCCAGCAGTGATCGGGGGTTCCATCAGCCCCAGCATTTT. Protein: CASSDRGFHQPQHF.

This clonotype was recorded a few times. CDR3 sequence reads: CASSTLTHEQYF. In DNA form, the CDR3 reads TGTGCCAGCAGTACCCTGACCCACGAGCAGTACTTC. The chain combines TRBV28 with TRBJ2-7; D is uncertain. This CDR3 is built from 12 residues. V was shortened by 5 bases and J by 5 bases, with 10 bases between the two germline ends. Germline values: CDR1 MDHEN, CDR2 SYDVKM.

CDR3 bases: TGTGCCAGCAGCGGGGGGACCCCTTACAATGAGCAGTTCTTC. Its protein is CASSGGTPYNEQFF. This chain uses TRBV6-2 or TRBV6-3 with TRBJ2-1, with 7 bases fitting TRBD2. The CDR3 extends over 14 amino acids. V lost 6 bases, J lost 4 bases, and 6 bases stayed unmatched. Germline V gene sequence: CDR1 MNHEY, CDR2 SVGEGT.

In this sample, this clonotype turned up a few times. The CDR3 loop reads CASSLNGATEAFF. As DNA, the CDR3 is TGTGCCAGCAGTTTAAATGGGGCAACTGAAGCTTTCTTT. V gene TRBV12-3 or TRBV12-4 combines with J gene TRBJ1-1, with D maybe TRBD1 (5 bases). The V end was cut by 2 bases, the J end by 5 bases, with 9 bases between. There are 13 residues in the CDR3.

This rearrangement joins TRBV20-1 to TRBJ2-3, with 9 positions matching TRBD2. Germline lookup yields CDR1 DFQATT and CDR2 SNEGSKA (reference sequence). The CDR3 is 16 residues long. V trimming: 2 bases; J trimming: 2 bases; junction bases outside the gene matches: 8. The chain's CDR3 is CSARILERGATDTQYF. The CDR3 bases are TGCAGTGCTAGAATTTTAGAGCGGGGGGCCACAGATACGCAGTATTTT.

This sequence joins TRBV28 and TRBJ2-7; D possibly uses TRBD1 or TRBD2 (5 bases each). Trimming cost V 6 bases and J 2 bases, with 17 bases left between them. CDR1 and CDR2 (germline): MDHEN, SYDVKM. This CDR3 is 15 amino acids long. The CDR3 is CASSPGQSSAYEQYF. DNA for the CDR3: TGTGCCAGCAGCCCGGGGCAGTCGAGTGCCTACGAGCAGTACTTC.

This clonotype was observed a few times. The chain recombines TRBV6-2 or TRBV6-3 with TRBJ1-2; 7 bases align to TRBD1. CDR1 MNHEY and CDR2 SVGEGT come from the germline V gene. The CDR3 extends over 13 amino acids. The J segment lost 2 bases and the V segment lost 9 bases, leaving 6 bases of the junction unmatched. As DNA, the CDR3 is TGTGCCAGTTGCCCGGGACAGAACTATGGCTACACCTTC. This gives the protein CASCPGQNYGYTF.

The chain links TRBV7-2 to TRBJ2-3; a possible D gene is TRBD1 (6 bases). Germline CDR1 SGHTA, CDR2 FQGNSA. V was pared by 4 bases and J by 5 bases, with 13 bases between. The CDR3 is 14 residues long. The CDR3 coding sequence is TGTGCCAGCAGCTCAGTAACAGGGCTAGATACGCAGTATTTT. This encodes CASSSVTGLDTQYF.

This clonotype was found a few times. The chain recombines TRBV5-6 with TRBJ2-7, with TRBD2 as a possible D gene (5 bases). Germline assignment: CDR1 SGHDT and CDR2 YYEEEE. This CDR3 is built from 13 residues. V was clipped by 0 bases and J by 7 bases, with 11 bases between them. The CDR3 DNA follows: TGTGCCAGCAGCTTGGGACCCACGGGGGAGCAGTACTTC. It translates to CASSLGPTGEQYF.

This clonotype was observed a handful of times. The chain couples TRBV28 to TRBJ1-1; 10 bases map to TRBD1. The junction had 5 bases not matched to a gene; V was cut back by 0 bases and J by 4 bases. Germline V lookup: CDR1 MDHEN, CDR2 SYDVKM. CDR3 size: 16 residues. The CDR3 loop reads CASSLWKTGGLTEAFF. CDR3 nucleotide sequence: TGTGCCAGCAGTTTATGGAAGACAGGGGGCCTCACTGAAGCTTTCTTT.

In its sample, this clonotype was seen a few times. The chain uses TRBV29-1 and TRBJ2-1; D may be TRBD1 or TRBD2 (5 bases each). Germline V lookup: CDR1 SQVTM, CDR2 ANQGSEA. The length of the CDR3 is 17 residues. V dropped 4 bases and J dropped 0 bases, with 19 bases sitting between them. CDR3 nucleotide sequence: TGCAGCGTTGGAACTAGTGGTAGGGGCAGCTCCTACAATGAGCAGTTCTTC. Translating it yields CSVGTSGRGSSYNEQFF.

This clonotype was observed a few times. This rearrangement joins TRBV5-8 to TRBJ2-7; D may be TRBD1 (5 bases). The CDR3 length is 15 residues. V was shortened by 4 bases and J by 1 base, with 15 bases between the two germline ends. The germline CDR1 and CDR2 sequences are SGHTS and YDEGEE. The CDR3 DNA is TGTGCCAGCAGCCCTTGGGCAGACAGTTCCTACGAGCAGTACTTC. Translation gives CASSPWADSSYEQYF. The variable domain in full, completed from reference TRBV5-8 and TRBJ2-7, reads EAGVTQSPTHLIKTRGQQATLRCSPISGHTSVYWYQQALGLGLQFLLWYDEGEERNRGNFPPRFSGRQFPNYSSELNVNALELEDSALYLCASSPWADSSYEQYFGPGTRLTVT.

The V call is TRBV12-3 or TRBV12-4, the J call TRBJ2-3; D possibly uses TRBD1 or TRBD2 (6 bases each). This CDR3 is 18 amino acids long. V was clipped by 2 bases and J by 5 bases, with 23 bases between them. The CDR3 here is CASSLPTGGPRSKDTQYF. CDR3 nucleotide sequence: TGTGCCAGCAGTTTACCCACCGGGGGCCCAAGGTCTAAAGATACGCAGTATTTT.

The chain carries TRBV27 and TRBJ2-1, with 11 positions matching TRBD2. The CDR3 is 16 residues long. V lost 3 bases, J lost 4 bases, and 5 bases stayed unmatched. CDR1 is MNHEY and CDR2 is SMNVEV in the germline V gene (reference sequence). The CDR3 nucleotides are TGTGCCAGCAGTTTTTATAGGACTAGCGGGTACAATGAGCAGTTCTTC. It encodes CASSFYRTSGYNEQFF.

The V call is TRBV20-1, the J call TRBJ2-4, with 15 positions matching TRBD2. CDR1 is DFQATT and CDR2 is SNEGSKA in the germline V gene (reference sequence). Unmatched junction bases numbered 8, after V lost 8 bases and J lost 3 bases. The CDR3 length is 16 residues. DNA of the CDR3: TGCAGTATATCAGGGGGACTAGCGGGAGGCAAAAACATTCAGTACTTC. It specifies CSISGGLAGGKNIQYF.

This clonotype was seen a handful of times. V is TRBV7-2 and J is TRBJ2-3; TRBD2 might be the D (6 bases). The ends were cut back, 4 bases at V and 4 bases at J, with 6 bases in the middle. From germline, CDR1 is SGHTA and CDR2 FQGNSA. This CDR3 has 12 residues. The CDR3 DNA sequence: TGTGCCAGCAGCTGGGGGGCAGATACGCAGTATTTT. It specifies CASSWGADTQYF. Using reference TRBV7-2 and TRBJ2-3 for the parts outside the CDR3, the full variable domain is GAGVSQSPSNKVTEKGKDVELRCDPISGHTALYWYRQSLGQGLEFLIYFQGNSAPDKSGLPSDRFSAERTGGSVSTLTIQRTQQEDSAVYLCASSWGADTQYFGPGTRLTVL.

The table lists this clonotype with a few counts. The genes are TRBV5-1 and TRBJ2-5; D is tentatively TRBD1 or TRBD2 (5 bases each). This CDR3 contains 15 residues. Germline-derived CDR1 and CDR2 are SGHRS and YFSETQ. V was pared by 0 bases and J by 2 bases, with 11 bases between. CDR3 in DNA: TGCGCCAGCAGCTTGGGGGGGACGGTGCAAGAGACCCAGTACTTC. Residues: CASSLGGTVQETQYF.

This clonotype has just a few counts. V and J are TRBV4-3 and TRBJ2-1; D not certain. V lost 3 bases and J 0 bases, leaving 6 bases between the germline ends. Germline CDR1 LGHNA, CDR2 YSLEER. CDR3 size: 14 residues. The CDR3 reads CASSQIFSYNEQFF. CDR3 coding DNA: TGCGCCAGCAGCCAGATCTTCTCCTACAATGAGCAGTTCTTC.

This clonotype occurred a few times. Here the CDR3 reads CSARALFRETQYF. DNA for the CDR3: TGCAGTGCTAGAGCACTCTTCAGGGAGACCCAGTACTTC. The chain is built from TRBV20-1 and TRBJ2-5; D is undetermined. Germline CDR1 DFQATT, CDR2 SNEGSKA (reference sequence). There are 13 residues in the CDR3. With 1 base removed from V and 5 bases from J, the gap between germline ends came to 11 bases.

The V gene is TRBV11-2, the J gene TRBJ1-1; D gene ambiguous. V was cut by 11 bases and J by 1 base, with 14 bases left in between. CDR1 SGHAT and CDR2 FQNNGV come from the germline V gene. This CDR3 comprises 13 residues. The CDR3 nucleotides read TGTGCCCTAAGGGCCCTTCCGAACACTGAAGCTTTCTTT. Translation gives CALRALPNTEAFF.